The 15 T cell receptor beta chains below were found in one sample sequenced in a study of blood T cell repertoires in COVID-19. Sequencing used immunoSEQ multiplex PCR; TCRdb keeps in-frame clones, though not all of them. The repertoire has fewer than 300,000 clones, 80% to 85% of them found once; the top ten carry 2.5% to 3%. Sequenced input: peripheral blood. The receptors shown here come from a woman in her sixties with active or convalescent COVID-19.

The rearrangement links TRBV30 to TRBJ1-6; D is ambiguous. Per the germline V gene, CDR1 is GTSNPN and CDR2 is SVGIG (reference sequence). The ends were cut back, 1 base at V and 0 bases at J, with 19 bases in the middle. This CDR3 region has 19 residues. The CDR3, as DNA: TGTGCCTGGAGTGCCGCCGCCTGGACTGCGGCCTCCTATAATTCACCCCTCCACTTT. It specifies CAWSAAAWTAASYNSPLHF. Drawing the rest from reference TRBV30 and TRBJ1-6, the complete variable domain is SQTIHQWPATLVQPVGSPLSLECTVEGTSNPNLYWYRQAAGRGLQLLFYSVGIGQISSEVPQNLSASRPQDRQFILSSKKLLLSDSGFYLCAWSAAAWTAASYNSPLHFGNGTRLTVT.

The genes are TRBV5-6 and TRBJ1-2, with D uncertain. Germline CDR1 SGHDT, CDR2 YYEEEE. Trimming removed 4 bases at V and 5 bases at J, with 9 bases between. The length of the CDR3 is 12 residues. CDR3 coding DNA: TGTGCCAGCAGCGTGGCCCTATATGGCTACACCTTC. This translates into CASSVALYGYTF.

In this sample, this clone turned up many times. The V gene is TRBV2, the J gene TRBJ2-4, with D possibly TRBD2 on 6 matching bases. This CDR3 region has 15 residues. Trimming cost V 6 bases and J 5 bases, with 17 bases left between them. Germline loops: CDR1 SNHLY, CDR2 FYNNEI. The CDR3 loop reads CASSVERGSQNIQYF. CDR3 DNA: TGTGCCAGCAGCGTTGAACGGGGGTCCCAAAACATTCAGTACTTC. Together with reference TRBV2 and TRBJ2-4, the CDR3 gives the full variable domain: EPEVTQTPSHQVTQMGQEVILRCVPISNHLYFYWYRQILGQKVEFLVSFYNNEISEKSEIFDDQFSVERPDGSNFTLKIRSTKLEDSAMYFCASSVERGSQNIQYFGAGTRLSVL.

The chain joins TRBV7-9 to TRBJ1-3; 8 bases align to TRBD1. The CDR3 loop spans 13 amino acids. CDR1 and CDR2 from the germline V gene are SEHNR and FQNEAQ (reference sequence). The trim removed 5 bases at V and 6 bases at J, leaving 3 bases unmatched. The CDR3 DNA sequence: TGTGCCAGCAGCAGGACAGGGATAAACACCATATATTTT. It encodes CASSRTGINTIYF.

The chain combines TRBV21-1 with TRBJ2-1; TRBD1, the table's D call, was not compared with the DNA. TRBV21-1 is given as a pseudogene. This CDR3 is built from 15 residues. CDR3 nucleotide sequence: TGTGCCAGCCCTGCGGGACAGGGTTCCTCCAATGAGCAGTTCTTC. Translation: CASPAGQGSSNEQFF.

The V and J genes are TRBV7-9 and TRBJ1-6; 10 nucleotides agree with TRBD1. Losses at the gene ends were 5 bases for V and 10 bases for J; bases not matched to a gene: 17. CDR1 and CDR2 from the germline V gene are SEHNR and FQNEAQ (reference sequence). This CDR3 has 18 residues. The DNA of the CDR3 is TGTGCCAGCAGCCATTCCCGGGACAGGGGATGGGGTGGATCACCCCTCCACTTT. It codes for CASSHSRDRGWGGSPLHF.

V and J are TRBV5-6 and TRBJ1-1, with 7 bases aligning to TRBD1. The CDR3 is 15 amino acids. V shed 6 bases, J shed 1 base, and the junction held 9 bases outside the gene matches. In germline, CDR1 is SGHDT, CDR2 YYEEEE. This chain's CDR3 is CASTNGNRGNTEAFF. DNA for the CDR3: TGTGCCAGCACCAATGGGAACAGGGGGAACACTGAAGCTTTCTTT.

The rearrangement uses TRBV9 and TRBJ2-1; 10 bases map to TRBD2. The ends lost 2 bases at V and 10 bases at J; junction bases unmatched: 12. Germline assignment: CDR1 SGDLS and CDR2 YYNGEE. This CDR3 comprises 16 residues. The CDR3 bases are TGTGCCAGCAGCGTTGAAGGAGCGGGGGGGCCCCGAGAGCAGTTCTTC. Residues: CASSVEGAGGPREQFF.

V is TRBV7-9 and J is TRBJ1-4, with D possibly matching TRBD1 (6 bases). CDR1 and CDR2 (germline): SEHNR, FQNEAQ (reference sequence). The CDR3 is 15 amino acids. Trimming removed 5 bases from V and 4 bases from J, with 14 bases in between. This CDR3 is CASSRETGLNEKLFF. CDR3 DNA: TGTGCCAGCAGCCGTGAGACAGGCCTTAATGAAAAACTGTTTTTT.

This clone was observed a handful of times. The rearrangement uses TRBV6-2 or TRBV6-3 and TRBJ2-5; weak D call: TRBD1 (5 bases). This CDR3 is built from 13 residues. Trimming took 5 bases from V and 7 from J, leaving 14 bases between them. Germline CDR1 MNHEY, CDR2 SVGEGT. CDR3 amino acids: CASSAIQGSTQYF. The CDR3 coding sequence is TGTGCCAGCAGTGCAATTCAGGGATCGACCCAGTACTTC.

The rearrangement links TRBV7-2 to TRBJ2-3; D may be TRBD2 (6 bases). CDR1 and CDR2 from the germline V gene are SGHTA and FQGNSA. V shed 4 bases and J shed 0 bases, with 17 bases lying between them. This CDR3 is 17 amino acids long. The CDR3 DNA sequence: TGTGCCAGCAGCTCCGTGGACTACGGATTGAGCACAGATACGCAGTATTTT. Translated, it gives CASSSVDYGLSTDTQYF. The full variable domain, in which reference TRBV7-2 and TRBJ2-3 provide the parts outside the CDR3, is GAGVSQSPSNKVTEKGKDVELRCDPISGHTALYWYRQSLGQGLEFLIYFQGNSAPDKSGLPSDRFSAERTGGSVSTLTIQRTQQEDSAVYLCASSSVDYGLSTDTQYFGPGTRLTVL.

The V and J genes are TRBV7-6 and TRBJ2-1; D is ambiguous. Trimming pared 4 bases from V and 0 bases from J, leaving 7 bases between. The CDR3 runs to 14 residues. Germline CDR1 reads SGHVS; CDR2 reads FNYEAQ. This CDR3 reads CASSSLGSYNEQFF. The CDR3, as DNA: TGTGCCAGCAGCTCACTTGGCTCCTACAATGAGCAGTTCTTC.

The rearrangement links TRBV3-1 (or the pseudogene TRBV3-2) to TRBJ2-1, with 10 bases lining up with TRBD1. Looked up from germline, CDR1 is LGHDT and CDR2 is YNNKEL (reference sequence). V dropped 1 base and J dropped 16; count of bases not matched to a gene: 7. CDR3 length: 13 residues. CDR3 region: CASSQVLGTGVFF. The CDR3 DNA reads as TGTGCCAGCAGCCAAGTTCTGGGGACAGGGGTCTTCTTC.

Comments on this clone: The germline gene is not matched at one end of the junction; a read error may be the cause. This chain connects TRBV6-5 to TRBJ2-5, with 8 bases lining up with TRBD2. In germline, CDR1 is MNHEY, CDR2 SVGAGI. The CDR3 is 13 amino acids. The CDR3 sequence is CASRPPGGEIQYF. The DNA of the CDR3 is TGTGCCAGCAGGCCCCCGGGGGGGGAGATCCAGTACTTC.

The V gene is TRBV29-1, the J gene TRBJ2-1; a weak D match, TRBD1 (5 bases). V was cut by 7 bases and J by 0 bases, with 19 bases left in between. The CDR3 extends over 16 amino acids. Germline-derived CDR1 and CDR2 are SQVTM and ANQGSEA. The CDR3 DNA follows: TGCAGCGCTATGTCGACAGTCTCAAGCTCCTACAATGAGCAGTTCTTC. It translates to CSAMSTVSSSYNEQFF.